The next 31 T cell receptor beta chains were all read from a single sample in a study of cytomegalovirus exposure and HLA in healthy donors. PCR primers comprised 60 Vbeta and 13 Jbeta primers. This table comes from immunoSEQ multiplex PCR, and its TCRdb copy is limited to in-frame clones, with some not included. This table holds roughly 200,000 clones, 76% found once. Sequenced sample: PBMCs. The receptors derive from a man aged 18 to 29 in good health and CMV-seronegative.

The rearrangement links TRBV7-3 to TRBJ1-1; D might be TRBD1 (6 bases). Trimming took off 2 bases at V and 4 bases at J, with 23 bases between the two ends. CDR3 size: 18 residues. Looked up from germline, CDR1 is SGHTA and CDR2 is FQGTGA. In DNA form, the CDR3 reads TGTGCCAGCAGCTTAGTCGGGGGGGGCAGCAATTTGGGCACTGAAGCTTTCTTT. Its translation: CASSLVGGGSNLGTEAFF.

J is TRBJ2-2 and V is TRBV9; D possibly corresponds to TRBD2 (7 bases). The V end was cut by 6 bases, the J end by 4 bases, with 16 bases between. Germline-derived CDR1 and CDR2 are SGDLS and YYNGEE. CDR3 length: 15 residues. This chain's CDR3 is CASTDWGGGTGELFF. The CDR3 nucleotides are TGTGCCAGCACAGATTGGGGGGGCGGCACCGGGGAGCTGTTTTTT.

CDR3 sequence: CASSVLSGGGWQFF. The CDR3, as DNA: TGTGCCAGCAGCGTATTGTCGGGCGGGGGGTGGCAGTTCTTC. The rearrangement uses TRBV9 and TRBJ2-1, with 8 bases that match TRBD2. V gave up 1 base and J gave up 12 bases; unmatched junction bases: 9. The CDR3 covers 14 residues. The germline CDR1 and CDR2 sequences are SGDLS and YYNGEE.

The V call is TRBV11-2, the J call TRBJ1-1; D remains ambiguous. CDR1 and CDR2 (germline): SGHAT, FQNNGV. This CDR3 has 13 residues. V was pared by 7 bases and J by 4 bases, with 13 bases between. The CDR3 spells CASTNLSFTEAFF. DNA of the CDR3: TGTGCCAGCACAAACTTGTCTTTCACTGAAGCTTTCTTT.

This clone was detected only a few times. The V and J genes are TRBV6-1 and TRBJ2-5; unclear D gene. The CDR3 sequence is 14 residues long. Trimming cost V 3 bases and J 4 bases, with 12 bases left between them. CDR1 and CDR2 from the germline V gene are MNHNS and SASEGT. The CDR3 sequence: CASSDIGVPETQYF. The CDR3 DNA is TGTGCCAGCAGTGACATTGGAGTCCCAGAGACCCAGTACTTC.

The chain recombines TRBV7-6 with TRBJ1-2, with unresolved D. V lost 3 bases and J 8 bases, leaving 25 bases between the germline ends. The CDR3 is 17 residues long. Germline lookup yields CDR1 SGHVS and CDR2 FNYEAQ. CDR3 amino acids: CASSFLNQEKTLWGYTF. The DNA for the CDR3 is TGTGCCAGCAGCTTCCTAAATCAGGAAAAGACCCTCTGGGGCTACACCTTC.

The chain uses TRBV6-6 and TRBJ1-5, with 9 bases identical to TRBD1. Trimming took 4 bases from V and 2 from J; bases not matched to a gene: 3. This CDR3 spans 15 amino acids. Germline-derived CDR1 and CDR2 are MNHNY and SVGAGI (reference sequence). The CDR3 loop is CASSSRTGGNQPQHF. The DNA for the CDR3 is TGTGCCAGCAGTTCACGGACAGGGGGCAATCAGCCCCAGCATTTT.

The chain uses TRBV18 and TRBJ1-1, with D possibly matching TRBD1 (6 bases). The V gene's germline CDR1 is KGHSH and CDR2 LQKENI. The length of the CDR3 is 13 residues. V lost 6 bases and J 1 base, leaving 9 bases between the germline ends. The CDR3 DNA follows: TGTGCCAGCTCCCTAGGGGGGAACACTGAAGCTTTCTTT. The encoded protein is CASSLGGNTEAFF.

This clone was seen a handful of times. The CDR3 loop reads CASSIPRVDNQPQHF. Written as DNA, the CDR3 is TGTGCCAGTAGTATTCCCAGGGTTGACAATCAGCCCCAGCATTTT. The chain combines TRBV19 with TRBJ1-5; D might be TRBD1 (5 bases). V was pared by 3 bases and J by 3 bases, with 12 bases between. The germline CDR1 and CDR2 sequences are LNHDA and SQIVND (reference sequence). The CDR3 sequence is 15 residues long.

The genes are TRBV30 and TRBJ2-1, with a tentative D call TRBD2 (6 bases). The V end was cut by 7 bases, the J end by 8 bases, with 12 bases between. This CDR3 has 11 residues. The germline gives CDR1 GTSNPN, CDR2 SVGIG (reference sequence). In nucleotides, the CDR3 is TGTGCCTCCCACGGGAGCGATGAGCAGTTCTTC. This codes for CASHGSDEQFF.

The chain carries TRBV5-1 and TRBJ1-5; a weak D match, TRBD1 (5 bases). This CDR3 contains 16 residues. Per the germline V gene, CDR1 is SGHRS and CDR2 is YFSETQ. Trimming left V 0 bases short and J 1 base short, with 11 bases between. CDR3 sequence reads: CASSLDGGVSNQPQHF. Here the CDR3 DNA reads TGCGCCAGCAGCTTGGATGGGGGGGTAAGCAATCAGCCCCAGCATTTT.

The chain recombines TRBV2 with TRBJ1-1, with 7 bases fitting TRBD1. V shed 4 bases and J 4 bases; nucleotides not matched to a gene: 6. CDR1 is SNHLY, CDR2 FYNNEI, per germline. The CDR3 runs 14 residues. DNA for the CDR3: TGTGCCAGCAGTGTGGACAGGATGCTCACTGAAGCTTTCTTT. Encoded protein: CASSVDRMLTEAFF. The full variable domain, in which reference TRBV2 and TRBJ1-1 provide the parts outside the CDR3, is EPEVTQTPSHQVTQMGQEVILRCVPISNHLYFYWYRQILGQKVEFLVSFYNNEISEKSEIFDDQFSVERPDGSNFTLKIRSTKLEDSAMYFCASSVDRMLTEAFFGQGTRLTVV.

V and J are TRBV28 and TRBJ1-1; 9 nucleotides align to TRBD1. Germline CDR1 and CDR2: MDHEN and SYDVKM. The CDR3 consists of 16 residues. With V trimmed by 6 bases and J by 5 bases, 13 bases remained unmatched. The CDR3 DNA reads as TGTGCCAGCAGCAAACAGGGGGCGCTACTGAGGACTGAAGCTTTCTTT. Its translation is CASSKQGALLRTEAFF.

V usage is TRBV15 and J usage is TRBJ1-6; TRBD1 matches 8 bases. Germline assignment: CDR1 LNHNV and CDR2 YYDKDF (reference sequence). The V gene end was trimmed by 5 bases and the J gene end by 4 bases; junction bases not matched to a gene: 7. The length of the CDR3 is 16 residues. CDR3 region: CATSGLGQAYNSPLHF. The CDR3 region has the DNA TGTGCCACCAGCGGCCTGGGACAGGCTTATAATTCACCCCTCCACTTT.

This clone has only a few counts. Germline and junction disagree at one end, which may indicate a read error. The V call is TRBV7-9, the J call TRBJ2-4; perhaps D is TRBD1 or TRBD2 (5 bases each). Germline assignment: CDR1 SEHNR and CDR2 FQNEAQ (reference sequence). This CDR3 comprises 15 residues. The DNA of the CDR3 is TGTTCCAGCAGCTTAGCGCAGGGAGCCAAAAACATTCAGTACTTC. Protein sequence: CSSSLAQGAKNIQYF.

This chain uses TRBV6-6 with TRBJ1-1; D call uncertain. Germline V gives CDR1 MNHNY, CDR2 SVGAGI (reference sequence). V was trimmed by 8 bases and J by 6 bases, leaving 10 bases between them. This CDR3 is 11 amino acids long. CDR3 sequence: CASSQRAEAFF. CDR3 coding DNA: TGTGCCAGCTCTCAGAGGGCTGAAGCTTTCTTT.

This clone was observed a handful of times. This chain links TRBV6-6 with TRBJ2-5, with a possible D match to TRBD2 (6 bases). V was cut by 0 bases and J by 3 bases, with 8 bases left in between. Germline lookup yields CDR1 MNHNY and CDR2 SVGAGI (reference sequence). The CDR3 covers 14 residues. The DNA for the CDR3 is TGTGCCAGCAGTTACTCAGTAGCGGAAGAGACCCAGTACTTC. Amino acid sequence: CASSYSVAEETQYF.

The V call is TRBV5-1, the J call TRBJ1-3; TRBD1 agrees at 8 bases. Looked up from germline, CDR1 is SGHRS and CDR2 is YFSETQ. V lost 7 bases and J lost 4; bases outside the gene matches: 7. The CDR3 length is 14 residues. The CDR3 sequence is CASAGGAGGNTIYF. The CDR3 nucleotides are TGCGCCAGCGCAGGGGGCGCGGGAGGAAACACCATATATTTT.

The gene calls are TRBV28 and TRBJ2-7; a possible D gene is TRBD1 (6 bases). The CDR3 totals 15 residues. CDR1 MDHEN and CDR2 SYDVKM come from the germline V gene. The germline V and J ends were trimmed by 10 bases and 2 bases, with 21 bases remaining between them. This CDR3 is CAITGGSTSAYEQYF. As DNA, the CDR3 is TGTGCCATCACTGGGGGCAGCACCTCTGCCTACGAGCAGTACTTC.

The chain uses TRBV27 and TRBJ1-5, with a possible D match to TRBD1 (5 bases). Looked up from germline, CDR1 is MNHEY and CDR2 is SMNVEV (reference sequence). Trimming pared 1 base from V and 2 bases from J, leaving 9 bases between. This CDR3 is built from 15 residues. DNA of the CDR3: TGTGCCAGCAGTTTATGGGGCTCAGGCAATCAGCCCCAGCATTTT. It yields the protein CASSLWGSGNQPQHF.

The V gene is TRBV6-6, the J gene TRBJ2-5, with TRBD2 as a possible D gene (5 bases). The length of the CDR3 is 15 residues. Germline V lookup: CDR1 MNHNY, CDR2 SVGAGI (reference sequence). The germline V and J ends were trimmed by 2 bases and 9 bases, with 19 bases remaining between them. CDR3 in amino acids: CASSYEGNPSLAQYF. The CDR3 DNA follows: TGTGCCAGCAGTTACGAGGGTAATCCCTCCTTGGCCCAGTACTTC.

J is TRBJ2-1 and V is TRBV12-5, with TRBD2 matching over 8 bases. Trimming cost V 5 bases and J 0 bases; bases outside gene matches: 9. The CDR3 is 17 residues long. Germline V gene lookup returns CDR1 LGHNT and CDR2 FRNRAP. The CDR3 nucleotides are TGTGCTAGTGGTCTCCCTGGCGGGAGGAGCTCCTACAATGAGCAGTTCTTC. Its protein is CASGLPGGRSSYNEQFF.

The chain uses TRBV2 and TRBJ1-4, with a possible D match to TRBD1 (6 bases). The CDR3 consists of 17 residues. Germline values: CDR1 SNHLY, CDR2 FYNNEI. The germline V and J ends were trimmed by 4 bases and 3 bases, with 18 bases remaining between them. The CDR3 spells CASSGFVGGLPNEKLFF. The DNA of the CDR3 is TGTGCCAGCAGTGGGTTTGTGGGGGGGCTGCCTAATGAAAAACTGTTTTTT.

Note on this clone: Other DNA sequences from this sample encode an identical CDR3 as well. For the CDR3, the DNA is TGTGCCAGCAGCGTAGATCGGAACTATGGCTACACCTTC. It codes for CASSVDRNYGYTF. The V gene is TRBV9, the J gene TRBJ1-2; D gene ambiguous. Trimming left V 0 bases short and J 2 bases short, with 5 bases between. Germline V gene sequence: CDR1 SGDLS, CDR2 YYNGEE. The CDR3 is 13 residues long. The full variable domain, its missing parts supplied by reference TRBV9 and TRBJ1-2, is DSGVTQTPKHLITATGQRVTLRCSPRSGDLSVYWYQQSLDQGLQFLIQYYNGEERAKGNILERFSAQQFPDLHSELNLSSLELGDSALYFCASSVDRNYGYTFGSGTRLTVV.

The chain recombines TRBV5-1 with TRBJ2-6, with 10 bases that match TRBD1. Trimming at V came to 4 bases and at J to 1 base, leaving 8 bases not matched to a gene. Germline V lookup: CDR1 SGHRS, CDR2 YFSETQ. CDR3 length: 18 residues. The CDR3 bases are TGCGCCAGCAGCGTATCCGGGACAGGGGCTTCTGGGGCCAACGTCCTGACTTTC. Translated, it gives CASSVSGTGASGANVLTF.

This clone was detected a few times. V gene TRBV7-9 combines with J gene TRBJ2-7; 8 bases map to TRBD2. The V and J ends lost 6 bases and 3 bases, in that order; junction bases with no gene match: 4. Per the germline V gene, CDR1 is SEHNR and CDR2 is FQNEAQ (reference sequence). The CDR3 contains 13 residues. The CDR3: CASRGTSDYEQYF. CDR3 coding DNA: TGTGCCAGCAGGGGGACTAGTGACTACGAGCAGTACTTC.

J is TRBJ1-2 and V is TRBV6-1, with D hard to call. V lost 0 bases, J lost 1 base, and 9 bases lay in between. Germline CDR1 is MNHNS and CDR2 is SASEGT. There are 15 residues in the CDR3. This chain's CDR3 is CASSEASGSNYGYTF. DNA for the CDR3: TGTGCCAGCAGTGAAGCGTCGGGGAGTAACTATGGCTACACCTTC.

The rearrangement uses TRBV7-9 and TRBJ1-2; D not resolved. The CDR3 sequence is 12 residues long. Germline V gene sequence: CDR1 SEHNR, CDR2 FQNEAQ (reference sequence). The ends were cut back, 4 bases at V and 6 bases at J, with 9 bases in the middle. In DNA, the CDR3 is TGTGCCAGCAGCTCAACGGTTCATGGCTACACCTTC. Amino acids: CASSSTVHGYTF.

This rearrangement joins TRBV14 to TRBJ2-7, with D possibly matching TRBD2 (5 bases). Trimming shortened V by 0 bases and J by 10 bases, and 13 bases separated the two germline ends. The CDR3 is 13 amino acids. Germline assignment: CDR1 SGHDN and CDR2 FVKESK. This CDR3 is CASSQEPGGGQYF. For the CDR3, the DNA is TGTGCCAGCAGCCAAGAACCAGGAGGAGGCCAGTACTTC.

This clone was seen more than once but under ten times. The V gene is TRBV4-1, the J gene TRBJ2-7, with TRBD2 matching 8 bases. The ends lost 3 bases at V and 2 bases at J; junction bases unmatched: 3. The CDR3 sequence is 14 residues long. The germline V gene encodes CDR1 MGHRA and CDR2 YSYEKL. DNA for the CDR3: TGCGCCAGCAGCCATACTAGCGGACCCTACGAGCAGTACTTC. Its translation is CASSHTSGPYEQYF.

The CDR3 DNA sequence: TGTGCCAGTGCAACAGGGTCAGGGGCCAACGTCCTGACTTTC. Residues: CASATGSGANVLTF. The gene calls are TRBV27 and TRBJ2-6; tentative D call: TRBD1 (6 bases). CDR3 length: 14 residues. The germline CDR1 and CDR2 sequences are MNHEY and SMNVEV (reference sequence). Trimming removed 9 bases from V and 4 bases from J, with 13 bases in between.